This T cell receptor beta chain was observed in a study of vaccination effects on CD4 cells after COVID-19. Study-level background: PBMC were cultured at a few million per well with 10 IU/ml IL-2 and about 9.4 ug/ml peptides. Study-level findings and limits: Clones arising from infection and from vaccination showed marked clonal contraction late after vaccination.

Regarding this clone: Its antigen is currently unknown.

Germline V CDR1 and CDR2: MNHEY, SVGEGT. The CDR3 runs to 13 residues. V lost 5 bases and J lost 2, with 7 bases in between. TCRdb's table, derived via immunoSEQ multiplex PCR, lists solely in-frame clones and lacks some. This table holds tens of thousands of clones, roughly 73% found once. Once cultured for nine to ten days, the cells underwent separation to obtain CD4+ T cells. Nucleocapsid antibodies stayed negative before and after vaccination, showing no earlier SARS-CoV-2 infection. IL-2 medium supplanted half the medium on days 3 and 7. The TCR originated in a human donor who received a COVID-19 vaccine. The chain joins TRBV6-2 or TRBV6-3 to TRBJ1-5; D uncertain. This material consisted of CD4+ T cells from PBMCs cultured without peptide, taken before COVID-19 vaccination. The CDR3 coding sequence is TGTGCCAGCAGTCGGCCGGGCAATCAGCCCCAGCATTTT. Its protein product is CASSRPGNQPQHF.